The 19 T cell receptor beta chains below were found in one sample sequenced in a study of blood T cell repertoires in COVID-19. Sequencing was performed with immunoSEQ multiplex PCR; in TCRdb, only in-frame clones are kept and a portion is missing. This sample has nearly 350,000 clones, with 88% found just once. Sample: peripheral blood. The receptors were gathered from a woman aged 70-85 years with COVID-19, enrolled during active disease.

A note on this clone: This sample also contains other DNA sequences that code for the same CDR3. V is TRBV30 and J is TRBJ1-1; no definite D call. V gave up 0 bases and J gave up 0 bases, with 5 bases separating them. Germline V gene data show CDR1 as GTSNPN and CDR2 as SVGIG (reference sequence). The CDR3 is 13 residues long. The CDR3 DNA follows: TGTGCCTGGAGTGTACTCTTGAACACTGAAGCTTTCTTT. Translating gives CAWSVLLNTEAFF.

This rearrangement joins TRBV6-1 to TRBJ1-5; weak D call: TRBD1 (6 bases). The V end lost 10 bases, the J end lost 3 bases, and 19 bases lay between the germline ends. The CDR3 loop spans 15 amino acids. Per the germline V gene, CDR1 is MNHNS and CDR2 is SASEGT. CDR3 nucleotides: TGTGCCACACTTAGTACTCGGACAGTCAATCAGCCCCAGCATTTT. It codes for CATLSTRTVNQPQHF.

The chain combines TRBV7-2 with TRBJ1-3; 10 positions agree with TRBD1. The CDR3 loop spans 16 amino acids. CDR1 is SGHTA and CDR2 is FQGNSA in the germline V gene. With V trimmed by 5 bases and J by 4 bases, 8 bases remained unmatched. The CDR3 protein is CASSRQGQGSGNTIYF. The CDR3 nucleotides read TGTGCCAGCAGCAGGCAGGGACAGGGGTCCGGAAACACCATATATTTT.

The CDR3 DNA follows: TGCGCCAGCAGTGAGTCGAGGTCGACTAGCAATCAGCCCCAGCATTTT. This sequence encodes CASSESRSTSNQPQHF. The V and J genes are TRBV10-2 and TRBJ1-5; D is unresolved. The CDR3 has 16 residues. The germline V gene encodes CDR1 WSHSY and CDR2 SAAADI. V lost 0 bases and J lost 0, with 9 bases in between.

The chain links TRBV28 to TRBJ2-5, with 9 bases matching TRBD2. The CDR3 runs to 15 residues. With 3 bases clipped from V and 5 bases from J, the junction kept 7 bases outside the gene matches. The germline V gene encodes CDR1 MDHEN and CDR2 SYDVKM. The CDR3 protein is CASSLWRGGPETQYF. The CDR3 coding sequence is TGTGCCAGCAGTTTGTGGCGGGGGGGCCCGGAGACCCAGTACTTC.

CDR3 in amino acids: CASSQGLTGGSNQPQHF. The DNA for the CDR3 is TGCGCCAGCAGCCAAGGACTGACAGGGGGGAGCAATCAGCCCCAGCATTTT. The chain uses TRBV4-1 and TRBJ1-5, with TRBD1 matching 9 bases. The CDR3 extends over 17 amino acids. V trimming: 1 base; J trimming: 1 base; junction bases outside the gene matches: 5. Per the germline V gene, CDR1 is MGHRA and CDR2 is YSYEKL.

The chain combines TRBV20-1 with TRBJ1-4; 8 nucleotides line up with TRBD1. This CDR3 contains 13 residues. Germline lookup yields CDR1 DFQATT and CDR2 SNEGSKA (reference sequence). Trimming took 3 bases from V and 5 from J; bases not matched to a gene: 2. This CDR3 reads CSASRTGNEKLFF. CDR3 DNA sequence: TGCAGTGCTAGTAGGACAGGGAATGAAAAACTGTTTTTT.

V gene TRBV5-6 combines with J gene TRBJ1-6, with D possibly matching TRBD1 (6 bases). The CDR3 is 15 amino acids. CDR1 SGHDT and CDR2 YYEEEE come from the germline V gene. The germline V and J ends were trimmed by 1 base and 7 bases, with 12 bases remaining between them. CDR3 in DNA: TGTGCCAGCAGCTTGCAGGGGTTGGGGAATTCACCCCTCCACTTT. This codes for CASSLQGLGNSPLHF.

The chain has TRBV24-1 and TRBJ2-3; D remains unclear. The CDR3 extends over 12 amino acids. CDR1 is KGHDR and CDR2 is SFDVKD in the germline V gene. V lost 9 bases to trimming and J lost 9 bases, with 15 bases between them. The CDR3 nucleotides are TGTGCCACCTCCAACTTCGCCTCCACGCAGTATTTT. Translating gives CATSNFASTQYF.

This clone was found a few times. The V gene is TRBV29-1, the J gene TRBJ1-3, with 7 bases lining up with TRBD1. Losses at the gene ends were 6 bases for V and 8 bases for J; bases not matched to a gene: 16. CDR1 and CDR2 from the germline V gene are SQVTM and ANQGSEA. CDR3 length: 15 amino acids. CDR3 in amino acids: CSVSKSTGQDDTIYF. The DNA for the CDR3 is TGCAGCGTGTCAAAATCGACAGGGCAGGACGACACCATATATTTT.

The CDR3 spells CASSLSSGNYGYTF. The CDR3 DNA reads TGTGCCAGCAGCTTATCCTCAGGGAACTATGGCTACACCTTC. The chain combines TRBV13 with TRBJ1-2, with D possibly TRBD1 on 5 matching bases. The V and J ends lost 2 bases and 2 bases respectively, with 9 bases between them. CDR3 size: 14 residues. Looked up from germline, CDR1 is PRHDT and CDR2 is FYEKMQ (reference sequence).

The V gene is TRBV21-1, the J gene TRBJ1-3; the D call TRBD1 from the table was never checked on the DNA. TRBV21-1 represents a pseudogene. CDR3 length equals 16 residues. The CDR3 sequence is CASSKVRGESGNTIYF. Here the CDR3 DNA reads TGTGCCAGCAGCAAAGTCAGGGGTGAAAGTGGAAACACCATATATTTT.

The V and J genes are TRBV27 and TRBJ2-1; TRBD2 is a possible D gene (5 bases). Per germline, CDR1 MNHEY and CDR2 SMNVEV (reference sequence). V dropped 2 bases and J dropped 9 bases, with 8 bases sitting between them. This CDR3 comprises 12 residues. The CDR3 sequence is CASSLSGSEQFF. CDR3 coding DNA: TGTGCCAGCAGTTTAAGCGGCAGTGAGCAGTTCTTC.

The chain carries TRBV25-1 and TRBJ1-5; TRBD1 might be the D (5 bases). V was cut by 5 bases and J by 0 bases, with 14 bases left in between. This CDR3 is built from 16 residues. Germline-derived CDR1 and CDR2 are MGHDK and SYGVNS. CDR3: CASSHGGGNSNQPQHF. The CDR3 DNA reads as TGTGCCAGCAGTCATGGGGGGGGGAATAGCAATCAGCCCCAGCATTTT.

The genes are TRBV28 and TRBJ1-1; a weak D match, TRBD1 (5 bases). Looked up from germline, CDR1 is MDHEN and CDR2 is SYDVKM. CDR3 size: 14 residues. The V and J ends lost 6 bases and 5 bases respectively, with 16 bases between them. CDR3 protein: CASRWGSEGTEAFF. The CDR3 nucleotides read TGTGCCAGCAGATGGGGGTCGGAGGGGACTGAAGCTTTCTTT.

The chain uses TRBV6-5 and TRBJ1-2, with D possibly being TRBD1 (5 bases). Trimming removed 6 bases from V and 0 bases from J, with 11 bases in between. Germline V gene data show CDR1 as MNHEY and CDR2 as SVGAGI. The CDR3 length is 14 residues. The CDR3 DNA follows: TGTGCCAGCAGCCCCACAGGTACTAACTATGGCTACACCTTC. This encodes CASSPTGTNYGYTF.

The V and J genes are TRBV6-5 and TRBJ2-2, with D maybe TRBD2 (5 bases). Germline V lookup: CDR1 MNHEY, CDR2 SVGAGI. The V end lost 0 bases, the J end lost 4 bases, and 9 bases lay between the germline ends. The CDR3 contains 15 residues. CDR3 DNA: TGTGCCAGCAGTTACTCGACCGCGGGCACCGGGGAGCTGTTTTTT. This encodes CASSYSTAGTGELFF.

The chain couples TRBV7-2 to TRBJ2-7, with 14 bases lining up with TRBD2. The V gene's germline CDR1 is SGHTA and CDR2 FQGNSA. The J segment lost 0 bases and the V segment lost 6 bases, leaving 4 bases of the junction unmatched. The CDR3 covers 16 residues. The CDR3 DNA reads as TGTGCCAGCAGGGGGACTAGCGGGGGTTCCTCCTACGAGCAGTACTTC. It is translated as CASRGTSGGSSYEQYF.

The chain couples TRBV4-3 to TRBJ2-3; the D is unclear. The CDR3 totals 11 residues. Germline CDR1 is LGHNA and CDR2 is YSLEER. The germline V and J ends were trimmed by 4 bases and 6 bases, with 5 bases remaining between them. The CDR3 nucleotides read TGCGCCAGCAGCCGAGGCGATACGCAGTATTTT. Translated: CASSRGDTQYF.